This section outlines one TCR beta chain sequence together with its context. Antigen unknown. The data belong to a study of monozygotic twins with inflammatory bowel disease. TCRdb reprocessed the 5' RACE reads and keeps a single row for each CDR3 protein, giving no DNA. This sample's clone table lists roughly 100,000 distinct CDR3 sequences. With no T cell sorting beforehand, total RNA was isolated from whole blood. CDR3 size: 15 residues. The germline gives CDR1 SGHRS, CDR2 YFSETQ. Study-wide points: Telling different T cell subtypes apart from each other was not possible. With inverse Simpson as the measure, TCRbeta diversity was lower in IBD patients than in healthy co-twins.

The clonotype originates from a human donor with ulcerative colitis or Crohn's disease, or a healthy co-twin of an affected twin (not recorded which). The material sequenced was blood. V is TRBV5-1 and J is TRBJ2-7. CDR3 sequence: CASSLRTSSVYEQYF.